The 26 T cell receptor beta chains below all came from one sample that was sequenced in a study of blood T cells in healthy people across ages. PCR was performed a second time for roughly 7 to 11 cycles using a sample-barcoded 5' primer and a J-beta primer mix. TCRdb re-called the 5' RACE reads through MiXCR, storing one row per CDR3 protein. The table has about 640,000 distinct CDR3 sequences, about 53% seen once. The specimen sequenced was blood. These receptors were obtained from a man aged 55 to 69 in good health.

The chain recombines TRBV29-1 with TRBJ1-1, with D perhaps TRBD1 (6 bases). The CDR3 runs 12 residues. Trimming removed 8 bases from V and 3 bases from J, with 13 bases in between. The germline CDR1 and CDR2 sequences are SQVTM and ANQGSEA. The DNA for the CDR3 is TGCAGCACATCCAGGGGCTACACTGAAGCTTTCTTT. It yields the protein CSTSRGYTEAFF.

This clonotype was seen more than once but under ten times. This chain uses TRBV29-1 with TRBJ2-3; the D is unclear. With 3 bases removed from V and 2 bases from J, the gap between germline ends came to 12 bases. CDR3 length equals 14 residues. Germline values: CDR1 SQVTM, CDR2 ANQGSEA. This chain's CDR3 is CSVDLYLHTDTQYF. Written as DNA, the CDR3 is TGCAGCGTTGATTTGTACCTCCACACAGATACGCAGTATTTT.

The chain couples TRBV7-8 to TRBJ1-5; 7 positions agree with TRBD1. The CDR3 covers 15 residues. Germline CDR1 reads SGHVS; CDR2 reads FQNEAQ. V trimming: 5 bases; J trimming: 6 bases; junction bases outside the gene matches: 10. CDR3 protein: CASSTLTGLGQPQHF. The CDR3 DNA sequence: TGTGCCAGCAGCACGTTGACAGGGTTGGGTCAGCCCCAGCATTTT.

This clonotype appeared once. The CDR3 DNA follows: TGTGCCAGCAGGACATACCAGCGGACGAATCAGCCCCAGCATTTT. This sequence encodes CASRTYQRTNQPQHF. The chain has TRBV21-1 and TRBJ1-5. TRBV21-1 is flagged as a pseudogene. This CDR3 has 15 amino acids.

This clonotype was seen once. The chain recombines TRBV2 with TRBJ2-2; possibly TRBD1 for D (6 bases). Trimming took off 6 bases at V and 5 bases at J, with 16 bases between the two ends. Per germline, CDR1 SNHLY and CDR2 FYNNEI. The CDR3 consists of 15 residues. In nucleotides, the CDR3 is TGTGCCAGCAGCGCCGGTACAGGGTCGACCGGGGAGCTGTTTTTT. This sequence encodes CASSAGTGSTGELFF.

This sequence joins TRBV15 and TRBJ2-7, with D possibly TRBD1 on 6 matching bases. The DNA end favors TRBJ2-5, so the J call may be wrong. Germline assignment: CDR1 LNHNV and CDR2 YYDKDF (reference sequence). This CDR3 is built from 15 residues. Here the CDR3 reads CATSRDTGIQETQYF. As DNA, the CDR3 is TGTGCCACCAGCAGAGATACAGGGATCCAAGAGACCCAGTACTTC.

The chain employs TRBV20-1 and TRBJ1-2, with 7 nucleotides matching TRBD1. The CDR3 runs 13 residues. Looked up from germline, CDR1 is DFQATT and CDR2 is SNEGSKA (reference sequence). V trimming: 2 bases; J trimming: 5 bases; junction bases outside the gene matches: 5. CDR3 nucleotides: TGCAGTGCTAGAACACAGGGGTTTTATGGCTACACCTTC. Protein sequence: CSARTQGFYGYTF.

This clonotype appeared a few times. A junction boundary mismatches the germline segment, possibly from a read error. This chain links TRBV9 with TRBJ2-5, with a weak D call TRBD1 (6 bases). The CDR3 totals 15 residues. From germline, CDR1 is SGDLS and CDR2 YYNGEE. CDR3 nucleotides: TGTGCCAGCAGCGTAGGTGCAGGGGTTGAGGAGACCCGGTACTTC. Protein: CASSVGAGVEETRYF.

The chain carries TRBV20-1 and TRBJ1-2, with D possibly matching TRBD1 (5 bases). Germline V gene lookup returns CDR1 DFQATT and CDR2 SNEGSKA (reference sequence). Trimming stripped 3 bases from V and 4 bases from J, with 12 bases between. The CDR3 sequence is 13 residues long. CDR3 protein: CSASPEGTYGYTF. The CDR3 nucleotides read TGCAGTGCTAGCCCTGAAGGGACCTATGGCTACACCTTC.

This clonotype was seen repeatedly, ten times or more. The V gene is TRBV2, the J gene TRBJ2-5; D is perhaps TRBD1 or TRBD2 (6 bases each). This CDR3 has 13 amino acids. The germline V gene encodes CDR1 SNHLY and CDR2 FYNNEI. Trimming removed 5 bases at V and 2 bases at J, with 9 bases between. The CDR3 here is CASSRGGQETQYF. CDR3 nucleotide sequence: TGTGCCAGCAGTCGAGGGGGGCAAGAGACCCAGTACTTC.

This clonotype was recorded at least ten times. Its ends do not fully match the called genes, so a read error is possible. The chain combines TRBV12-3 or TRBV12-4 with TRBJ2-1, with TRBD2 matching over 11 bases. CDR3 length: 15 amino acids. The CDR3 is CASSLAGGRYNEQFF. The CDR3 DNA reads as TGTGCCAGCAGCTTAGCGGGGGGGAGATACAATGAGCAGTTCTTC.

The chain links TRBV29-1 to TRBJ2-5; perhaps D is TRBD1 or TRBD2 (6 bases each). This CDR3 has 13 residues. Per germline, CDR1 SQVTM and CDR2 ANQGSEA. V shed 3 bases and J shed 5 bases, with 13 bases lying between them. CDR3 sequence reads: CSVDGGLRETQYF. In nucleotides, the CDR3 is TGCAGCGTTGATGGGGGGCTGAGGGAGACCCAGTACTTC.

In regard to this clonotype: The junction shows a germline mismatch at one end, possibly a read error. The CDR3 DNA reads as TGTGCCAGCTCACCCCTCGACAGGGGATTCTACGATGAGCAGTTCTTC. Protein sequence: CASSPLDRGFYDEQFF. V gene TRBV18 combines with J gene TRBJ2-1; TRBD1 matches 8 bases. Germline CDR1 reads KGHSH; CDR2 reads LQKENI. The CDR3 runs to 16 residues.

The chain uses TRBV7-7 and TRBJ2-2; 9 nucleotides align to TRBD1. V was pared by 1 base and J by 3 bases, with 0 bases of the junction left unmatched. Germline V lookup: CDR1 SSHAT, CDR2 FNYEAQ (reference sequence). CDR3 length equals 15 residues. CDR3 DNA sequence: TGTGCCAGCAGCTTAGGGACAGGGGACACCGGGGAGCTGTTTTTT. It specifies CASSLGTGDTGELFF.

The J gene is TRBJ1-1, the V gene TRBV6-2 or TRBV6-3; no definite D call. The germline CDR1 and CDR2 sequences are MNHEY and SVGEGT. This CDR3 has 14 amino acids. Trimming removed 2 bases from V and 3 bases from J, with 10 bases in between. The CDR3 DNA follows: TGTGCCAGCAGTTACGACGTTGGAGACACTGAAGCTTTCTTT. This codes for CASSYDVGDTEAFF.

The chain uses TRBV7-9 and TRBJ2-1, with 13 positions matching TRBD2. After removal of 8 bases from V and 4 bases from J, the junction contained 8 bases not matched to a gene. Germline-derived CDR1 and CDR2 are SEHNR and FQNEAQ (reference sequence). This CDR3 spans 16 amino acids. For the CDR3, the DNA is TGTGCCAGCGGCCCATGGACTAGCGGGAGATACAATGAGCAGTTCTTC. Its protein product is CASGPWTSGRYNEQFF.

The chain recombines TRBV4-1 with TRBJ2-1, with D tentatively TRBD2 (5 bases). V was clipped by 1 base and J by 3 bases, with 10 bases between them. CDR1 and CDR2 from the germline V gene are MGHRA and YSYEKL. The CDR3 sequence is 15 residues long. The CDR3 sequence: CASSQVSGYYNEQFF. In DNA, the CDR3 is TGCGCCAGCAGCCAAGTCAGCGGCTACTACAATGAGCAGTTCTTC.

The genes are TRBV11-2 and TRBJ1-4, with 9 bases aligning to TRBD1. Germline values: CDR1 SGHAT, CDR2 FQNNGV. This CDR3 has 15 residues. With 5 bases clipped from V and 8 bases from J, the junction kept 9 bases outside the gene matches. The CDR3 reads CASSRGQGWREKLFF. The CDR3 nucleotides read TGTGCCAGCAGCCGGGGACAGGGATGGCGAGAAAAACTGTTTTTT.

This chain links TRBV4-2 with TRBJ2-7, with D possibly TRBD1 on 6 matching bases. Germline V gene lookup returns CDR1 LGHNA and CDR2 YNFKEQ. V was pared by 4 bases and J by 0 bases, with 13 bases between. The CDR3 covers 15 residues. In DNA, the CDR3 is TGTGCCAGCAGCCTCCAGCAGGGGAGCTCCTACGAGCAGTACTTC. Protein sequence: CASSLQQGSSYEQYF.

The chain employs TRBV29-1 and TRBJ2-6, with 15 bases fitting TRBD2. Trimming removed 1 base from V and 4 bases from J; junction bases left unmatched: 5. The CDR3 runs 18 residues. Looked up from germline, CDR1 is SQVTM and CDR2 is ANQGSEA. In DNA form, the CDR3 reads TGCAGCGTTGAAGTGGGGACTAGCGGGGGGCCGGGGGCCAACGTCCTGACTTTC. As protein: CSVEVGTSGGPGANVLTF.

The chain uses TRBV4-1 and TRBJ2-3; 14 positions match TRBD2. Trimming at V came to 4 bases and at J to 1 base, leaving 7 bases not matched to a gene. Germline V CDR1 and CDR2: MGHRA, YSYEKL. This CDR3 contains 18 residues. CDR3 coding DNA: TGCGCCAGCAGCCCCCTGCTGACTAGCGGGGGGGGCACAGATACGCAGTATTTT. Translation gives CASSPLLTSGGGTDTQYF.

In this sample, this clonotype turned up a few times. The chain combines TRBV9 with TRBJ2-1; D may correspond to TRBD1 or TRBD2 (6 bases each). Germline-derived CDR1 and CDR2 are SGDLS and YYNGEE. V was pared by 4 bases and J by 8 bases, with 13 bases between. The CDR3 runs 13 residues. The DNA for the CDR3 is TGTGCCAGCAGCCCGCCCGGGGGCTATGAGCAGTTCTTC. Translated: CASSPPGGYEQFF.

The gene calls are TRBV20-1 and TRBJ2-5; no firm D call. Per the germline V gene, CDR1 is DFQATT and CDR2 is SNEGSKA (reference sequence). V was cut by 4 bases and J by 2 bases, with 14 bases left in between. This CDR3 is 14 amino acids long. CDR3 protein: CSAKRSRRQETQYF. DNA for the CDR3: TGCAGTGCTAAACGGTCGCGCAGACAAGAGACCCAGTACTTC.

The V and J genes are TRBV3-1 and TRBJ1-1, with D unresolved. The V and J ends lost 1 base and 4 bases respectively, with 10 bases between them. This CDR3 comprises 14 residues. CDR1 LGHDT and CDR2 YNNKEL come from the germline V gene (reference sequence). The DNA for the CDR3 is TGTGCCAGCAGCCAAGGTCTCGGGGTCACTGAAGCTTTCTTT. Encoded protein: CASSQGLGVTEAFF.

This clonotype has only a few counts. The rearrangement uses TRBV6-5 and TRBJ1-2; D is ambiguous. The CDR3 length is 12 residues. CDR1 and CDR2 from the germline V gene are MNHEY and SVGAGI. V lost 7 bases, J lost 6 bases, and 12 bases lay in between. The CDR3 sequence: CASTKSGDGYTF. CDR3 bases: TGTGCCAGCACTAAGTCCGGGGATGGCTACACCTTC.

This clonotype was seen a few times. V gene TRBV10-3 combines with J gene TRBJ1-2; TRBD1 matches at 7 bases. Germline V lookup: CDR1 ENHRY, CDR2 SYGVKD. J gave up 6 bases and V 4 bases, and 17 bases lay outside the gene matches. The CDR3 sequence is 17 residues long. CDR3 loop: CAISADRVGHGDNGYTF. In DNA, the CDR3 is TGTGCCATCAGTGCTGACAGGGTCGGCCACGGGGACAATGGCTACACCTTC.